The next 3 T cell receptor beta chains were all read from a single sample in a study of blood T cell repertoires in COVID-19. TCRdb keeps only in-frame clones here, not all; method: immunoSEQ multiplex PCR. The data hold under 300,000 clones, with roughly 83% observed a single time. Sequenced input: peripheral blood. These receptors originate from a man between 60 and 75 years old who had recovered from COVID-19.

J is TRBJ1-6 and V is TRBV6-5; weak D call: TRBD1 (6 bases). Per germline, CDR1 MNHEY and CDR2 SVGAGI. The CDR3 is made up of 15 amino acids. V was trimmed by 5 bases and J by 10 bases, leaving 18 bases between them. Here the CDR3 reads CASSIGTIGASPLHF. The CDR3 nucleotides are TGTGCCAGCAGTATAGGGACAATTGGAGCCTCACCCCTCCACTTT.

The chain joins TRBV5-5 to TRBJ1-3; TRBD1 agrees at 9 bases. With 4 bases clipped from V and 0 bases from J, the junction kept 2 bases outside the gene matches. The V gene's germline CDR1 is SGHKS and CDR2 YYEKEE (reference sequence). The CDR3 has 15 amino acids. The CDR3 reads CASSPTGGSGNTIYF. CDR3 nucleotides: TGTGCCAGCAGCCCGACAGGGGGCTCTGGAAACACCATATATTTT.

This clone was picked up one time. The chain uses TRBV5-8 and TRBJ1-1; D perhaps matches TRBD1 (6 bases). This CDR3 contains 15 residues. Deletions cut 3 bases from V and 1 base from J, with 13 bases between. CDR1 and CDR2 from the germline V gene are SGHTS and YDEGEE. In nucleotides, the CDR3 is TGTGCCAGCAGCTCGGGACAACGGCCGAACACTGAAGCTTTCTTT. The encoded protein is CASSSGQRPNTEAFF. Looking up the rest from reference TRBV5-8 and TRBJ1-1 gives the full variable domain: EAGVTQSPTHLIKTRGQQATLRCSPISGHTSVYWYQQALGLGLQFLLWYDEGEERNRGNFPPRFSGRQFPNYSSELNVNALELEDSALYLCASSSGQRPNTEAFFGQGTRLTVV.